The 30 T cell receptor beta chains below come from one sample, sequenced in a study of CD8 T cells in ankylosing spondylitis. Study conclusions and caveats: It appeared that ankylosing spondylitis blood was characterized by a TCR beta motif of several highly homologous variants.

Antigens for these TCRs are unknown. TCRdb processed the 5' RACE reads anew with MiXCR; each CDR3 protein has one entry. Found here are around 540,000 distinct CDR3 sequences, about 13% of them singletons; the top ten hold 6.8%. The sequenced sample was blood, either unsorted or a sorted T cell fraction (not recorded which). The origin of the receptors is a male donor with ankylosing spondylitis.

This chain connects TRBV11-3 to TRBJ1-2; weak D call: TRBD1 (5 bases). The CDR3 is 16 amino acids. Germline CDR1 SGHNT, CDR2 YENEEA. Trimming removed 3 bases at V and 4 bases at J, with 18 bases between. The CDR3 region is CASSLGDEGPGYGYTF. DNA for the CDR3: TGTGCCAGCAGCTTGGGGGACGAGGGCCCCGGCTATGGCTACACCTTC.

This clonotype has a handful of counts. The rearrangement joins TRBV7-9 to TRBJ2-3; D is undetermined. The CDR3 runs to 13 residues. Trimming pared 7 bases from V and 10 bases from J, leaving 18 bases between. Germline V gene sequence: CDR1 SEHNR, CDR2 FQNEAQ (reference sequence). CDR3 sequence (DNA): TGTGCCAGCACCAATACCCCCCTGGGTCCGCAGTATTTT. Its translation: CASTNTPLGPQYF.

This clonotype was counted only a few times. The chain links TRBV11-2 to TRBJ2-1, with 9 bases matching TRBD2. The trim removed 5 bases at V and 3 bases at J, leaving 8 bases unmatched. CDR1 is SGHAT, CDR2 FQNNGV, per germline. The CDR3 loop spans 16 amino acids. The CDR3 DNA follows: TGTGCCAGCAGCCTGAGACTAGCGGACCACTACAATGAGCAGTTCTTC. Amino acids: CASSLRLADHYNEQFF.

This clonotype was seen a few times. This rearrangement joins TRBV7-9 to TRBJ2-1; 7 bases fit TRBD2. The CDR3 runs to 15 residues. V was clipped by 6 bases and J by 0 bases; unmatched bases: 5. Germline CDR1 reads SEHNR; CDR2 reads FQNEAQ (reference sequence). CDR3 coding DNA: TGTGCCAGCAGGGTGACTAGCTTCTCCTACAATGAGCAGTTCTTC. It specifies CASRVTSFSYNEQFF.

This clonotype was observed a handful of times. The chain recombines TRBV10-3 with TRBJ1-6; D is uncertain. The length of the CDR3 is 13 residues. Germline V gene sequence: CDR1 ENHRY, CDR2 SYGVKD. V was pared by 10 bases and J by 5 bases, with 12 bases between. The CDR3 DNA sequence: TGTGCCACCAGCCCAGATAATAATTCACCCCTCCACTTT. Translation: CATSPDNNSPLHF.

The sample holds a few counts of this clonotype. CDR3 sequence reads: CASSQDQEGLLGETQYF. The CDR3, as DNA: TGCGCCAGCAGCCAAGATCAGGAGGGGTTATTGGGGGAGACCCAGTACTTC. V gene TRBV4-1 combines with J gene TRBJ2-5; D is possibly TRBD2 (6 bases). The CDR3 extends over 17 amino acids. V was trimmed by 0 bases and J by 5 bases, leaving 19 bases between them. Per the germline V gene, CDR1 is MGHRA and CDR2 is YSYEKL.

This clonotype was observed many times. The gene calls are TRBV7-9 and TRBJ2-7; no clear D gene. Trimming removed 5 bases at V and 2 bases at J, with 4 bases between. The V gene's germline CDR1 is SEHNR and CDR2 FQNEAQ (reference sequence). This CDR3 has 11 residues. The CDR3, as DNA: TGTGCCAGCAGCACCACCTACGAGCAGTACTTC. This gives the protein CASSTTYEQYF.

This rearrangement joins TRBV24-1 to TRBJ2-1; D may be TRBD1 (6 bases). Germline V CDR1 and CDR2: KGHDR, SFDVKD. V lost 3 bases and J 0 bases, leaving 14 bases between the germline ends. This CDR3 is built from 17 residues. The CDR3: CATSDEGQLSSYNEQFF. The CDR3 DNA sequence: TGTGCCACCAGTGATGAAGGACAGTTGAGCTCCTACAATGAGCAGTTCTTC.

V gene TRBV10-1 combines with J gene TRBJ2-3, with a weak D call TRBD1 (6 bases). The CDR3 length is 13 residues. Looked up from germline, CDR1 is WNHNN and CDR2 is SYGVQD (reference sequence). V was clipped by 5 bases and J by 9 bases, with 15 bases between them. The CDR3 DNA reads TGCGCCAGCAGTACACCCGGGACACGCACGCAGTATTTT. Translating it yields CASSTPGTRTQYF.

Only a few counts were recorded for this clonotype. The chain employs TRBV10-1 and TRBJ2-1; D tentatively fits TRBD1 or TRBD2 (5 bases each). The V and J ends lost 2 bases and 8 bases respectively, with 16 bases between them. The CDR3 runs to 15 residues. The germline V gene encodes CDR1 WNHNN and CDR2 SYGVQD (reference sequence). The CDR3 bases are TGCGCCAGCAGTGAGCCGAACGTCCGGGGCGATGAGCAGTTCTTC. Translation: CASSEPNVRGDEQFF.

The V gene is TRBV18, the J gene TRBJ1-2; D call uncertain. Germline-derived CDR1 and CDR2 are KGHSH and LQKENI. The CDR3 sequence is 13 residues long. Trimming took 2 bases from V and 2 from J, leaving 6 bases between them. The CDR3 is CASSPGENYGYTF. The CDR3, as DNA: TGTGCCAGCTCACCAGGGGAGAACTATGGCTACACCTTC.

This clonotype came up many times. The J gene is TRBJ1-1, the V gene TRBV12-3 or TRBV12-4; D gene uncertain. The CDR3 totals 13 residues. Trimming took 3 bases from V and 1 from J, leaving 6 bases between them. This chain's CDR3 is CASSFAENTEAFF. The CDR3 DNA reads TGTGCCAGCAGTTTCGCAGAGAACACTGAAGCTTTCTTT.

In this sample, this clonotype turned up a few times. The CDR3 region is CASSLVGQGYYGYTF. The CDR3 DNA reads TGCGCCAGCAGCTTGGTGGGACAGGGGTACTATGGCTACACCTTC. This chain connects TRBV5-1 to TRBJ1-2; TRBD1 matches at 10 bases. Per the germline V gene, CDR1 is SGHRS and CDR2 is YFSETQ. CDR3 length: 15 amino acids. Trimming took 0 bases from V and 3 from J; bases not matched to a gene: 2. Full variable domain (missing parts from reference TRBV5-1 and TRBJ1-2): KAGVTQTPRYLIKTRGQQVTLSCSPISGHRSVSWYQQTPGQGLQFLFEYFSETQRNKGNFPGRFSGRQFSNSRSEMNVSTLELGDSALYLCASSLVGQGYYGYTFGSGTRLTVV.

The V call is TRBV11-2, the J call TRBJ2-1, with TRBD2 matching over 7 bases. Germline assignment: CDR1 SGHAT and CDR2 FQNNGV. This CDR3 region has 18 residues. J gave up 7 bases and V 3 bases, and 18 bases lay outside the gene matches. CDR3 nucleotide sequence: TGTGCCAGCAGCTTGGTACAGCGGGAACCGGGTTGGTATAATGAGCAGTTCTTC. It is translated as CASSLVQREPGWYNEQFF.

The gene calls are TRBV7-9 and TRBJ2-2; TRBD2 is a possible D gene (5 bases). V shed 10 bases and J shed 4 bases, with 16 bases lying between them. This CDR3 comprises 14 residues. Per germline, CDR1 SEHNR and CDR2 FQNEAQ (reference sequence). CDR3 DNA: TGTGCCACCCGTGGTAGAGAGGGCACCGGGGAGCTGTTTTTT. Translated: CATRGREGTGELFF.

This clonotype showed up just a few times. This sequence joins TRBV12-3 or TRBV12-4 and TRBJ1-5; TRBD1 matches at 7 bases. CDR3 length: 15 amino acids. Trimming took 4 bases from V and 6 from J; bases not matched to a gene: 9. CDR3 sequence: CASSSRGGLGQPQHF. The CDR3 nucleotides are TGTGCCAGCAGTTCGAGAGGGGGCCTTGGTCAGCCCCAGCATTTT.

The chain joins TRBV20-1 to TRBJ1-5; 8 nucleotides align to TRBD1. V lost 6 bases and J lost 2; bases outside the gene matches: 9. Germline loops: CDR1 DFQATT, CDR2 SNEGSKA (reference sequence). This CDR3 comprises 15 residues. The CDR3, as DNA: TGCAGTGCCAAAGACAGGGGCAGGGGCAATCAGCCCCAGCATTTT. This encodes CSAKDRGRGNQPQHF.

V usage is TRBV29-1 and J usage is TRBJ1-5; the match to TRBD1 covers 7 bases. The CDR3 is 13 amino acids. Trimming removed 4 bases from V and 4 bases from J; junction bases left unmatched: 4. Germline V gives CDR1 SQVTM, CDR2 ANQGSEA. CDR3 in DNA: TGCAGCGTTGGGCAGGGGGAGAATCAGCCCCAGCATTTT. Translating it yields CSVGQGENQPQHF.

This clonotype appeared many times. The genes are TRBV5-1 and TRBJ2-2, with 10 bases fitting TRBD2. The trim removed 4 bases at V and 0 bases at J, leaving 9 bases unmatched. From germline, CDR1 is SGHRS and CDR2 YFSETQ. The CDR3 totals 18 residues. Here the CDR3 reads CASSNQREGPPNTGELFF. CDR3 nucleotide sequence: TGCGCCAGCAGCAACCAGCGGGAGGGCCCTCCGAACACCGGGGAGCTGTTTTTT.

J is TRBJ2-7 and V is TRBV5-1; D is possibly TRBD2 (5 bases). This CDR3 has 13 amino acids. The V and J ends lost 0 bases and 6 bases respectively, with 10 bases between them. Looked up from germline, CDR1 is SGHRS and CDR2 is YFSETQ. CDR3 region: CASSLEGASEQYF. In DNA, the CDR3 is TGCGCCAGCAGCTTGGAGGGAGCCAGCGAGCAGTACTTC. The full variable domain, its missing parts supplied by reference TRBV5-1 and TRBJ2-7, is KAGVTQTPRYLIKTRGQQVTLSCSPISGHRSVSWYQQTPGQGLQFLFEYFSETQRNKGNFPGRFSGRQFSNSRSEMNVSTLELGDSALYLCASSLEGASEQYFGPGTRLTVT.

The sample holds a few counts of this clonotype. The rearrangement uses TRBV20-1 and TRBJ1-2; 7 nucleotides line up with TRBD1. The CDR3 contains 14 residues. Germline loops: CDR1 DFQATT, CDR2 SNEGSKA (reference sequence). The V gene end was trimmed by 0 bases and the J gene end by 4 bases; junction bases not matched to a gene: 5. DNA for the CDR3: TGCAGTGCTAGAGATTCGGGACAGTCCTATGGCTACACCTTC. The encoded protein is CSARDSGQSYGYTF.

J is TRBJ2-7 and V is TRBV6-4; 7 bases are a match to TRBD2. The CDR3 spans 13 residues. With V trimmed by 2 bases and J by 7 bases, 5 bases remained unmatched. Germline V gene data show CDR1 as MRHNA and CDR2 as SNTAGT. The CDR3 sequence: CASSDRWGGEQYF. CDR3 nucleotide sequence: TGTGCCAGCAGTGACCGGTGGGGAGGGGAGCAGTACTTC.

The chain links TRBV12-3 or TRBV12-4 to TRBJ1-4; TRBD1 matches 9 bases. The CDR3 is 14 residues long. V gave up 6 bases and J gave up 8 bases; unmatched junction bases: 7. The CDR3 region is CASSKQGAWEKLFF. For the CDR3, the DNA is TGTGCCAGCAGCAAACAGGGGGCATGGGAAAAACTGTTTTTT.

This clonotype was detected ten times or more. This chain joins TRBV7-2 and TRBJ2-7, with D possibly TRBD2 on 6 matching bases. Germline V gives CDR1 SGHTA, CDR2 FQGNSA. Deletions cut 5 bases from V and 6 bases from J, with 14 bases between. The length of the CDR3 is 13 residues. CDR3 sequence (DNA): TGTGCCAGCAGCCAAATACCCGGGGGCGAGCAGTACTTC. Encoded protein: CASSQIPGGEQYF.

Ten or more counts support this clonotype. The rearrangement joins TRBV20-1 to TRBJ2-3, with D possibly being TRBD1 (5 bases). CDR3 size: 14 residues. V gave up 0 bases and J gave up 1 base, with 8 bases separating them. Germline V gives CDR1 DFQATT, CDR2 SNEGSKA (reference sequence). The CDR3: CSARDLRGTDTQYF. DNA of the CDR3: TGCAGTGCTAGAGATCTCAGGGGCACAGATACGCAGTATTTT.

In DNA form, the CDR3 reads TGCAGTGCCGTTCAGGGCCCGCTTGTTAGCAATCAGCCCCAGCATTTT. It encodes CSAVQGPLVSNQPQHF. The chain joins TRBV20-1 to TRBJ1-5, with D tentatively TRBD1 (5 bases). The CDR3 has 16 residues. In germline, CDR1 is DFQATT, CDR2 SNEGSKA (reference sequence). V was pared by 6 bases and J by 0 bases, with 18 bases between.

The V call is TRBV11-2, the J call TRBJ2-5; the match to TRBD2 covers 12 bases. The germline CDR1 and CDR2 sequences are SGHAT and FQNNGV. J gave up 3 bases and V 5 bases, and 1 base lay outside the gene matches. The CDR3 sequence is 14 residues long. The CDR3 region is CASSTSGGKETQYF. The DNA for the CDR3 is TGTGCCAGCAGCACTAGCGGGGGGAAAGAGACCCAGTACTTC.

This chain joins TRBV7-9 and TRBJ2-7; no clear D gene. Trimming shortened V by 5 bases and J by 6 bases, and 8 bases separated the two germline ends. This CDR3 has 11 residues. The V gene's germline CDR1 is SEHNR and CDR2 FQNEAQ (reference sequence). CDR3 amino acids: CASSGVGEQYF. For the CDR3, the DNA is TGTGCCAGCAGCGGGGTAGGCGAGCAGTACTTC.

This clonotype has only a few counts. J is TRBJ2-1 and V is TRBV25-1; D gene uncertain. The CDR3 loop spans 14 amino acids. The germline V and J ends were trimmed by 0 bases and 3 bases, with 6 bases remaining between them. Germline V gene lookup returns CDR1 MGHDK and CDR2 SYGVNS. In DNA form, the CDR3 reads TGTGCCAGCAGTGAATATGGAAACTACAATGAGCAGTTCTTC. Its translation: CASSEYGNYNEQFF.

The chain combines TRBV5-4 with TRBJ2-3; TRBD1 is a possible D gene (6 bases). The V end lost 4 bases, the J end lost 2 bases, and 11 bases lay between the germline ends. The CDR3 runs 14 residues. The V gene's germline CDR1 is SGHNT and CDR2 YYREEE (reference sequence). The CDR3 DNA reads as TGTGCCAGCAGCCAGGGACAACACACAGATACGCAGTATTTT. Its protein product is CASSQGQHTDTQYF.